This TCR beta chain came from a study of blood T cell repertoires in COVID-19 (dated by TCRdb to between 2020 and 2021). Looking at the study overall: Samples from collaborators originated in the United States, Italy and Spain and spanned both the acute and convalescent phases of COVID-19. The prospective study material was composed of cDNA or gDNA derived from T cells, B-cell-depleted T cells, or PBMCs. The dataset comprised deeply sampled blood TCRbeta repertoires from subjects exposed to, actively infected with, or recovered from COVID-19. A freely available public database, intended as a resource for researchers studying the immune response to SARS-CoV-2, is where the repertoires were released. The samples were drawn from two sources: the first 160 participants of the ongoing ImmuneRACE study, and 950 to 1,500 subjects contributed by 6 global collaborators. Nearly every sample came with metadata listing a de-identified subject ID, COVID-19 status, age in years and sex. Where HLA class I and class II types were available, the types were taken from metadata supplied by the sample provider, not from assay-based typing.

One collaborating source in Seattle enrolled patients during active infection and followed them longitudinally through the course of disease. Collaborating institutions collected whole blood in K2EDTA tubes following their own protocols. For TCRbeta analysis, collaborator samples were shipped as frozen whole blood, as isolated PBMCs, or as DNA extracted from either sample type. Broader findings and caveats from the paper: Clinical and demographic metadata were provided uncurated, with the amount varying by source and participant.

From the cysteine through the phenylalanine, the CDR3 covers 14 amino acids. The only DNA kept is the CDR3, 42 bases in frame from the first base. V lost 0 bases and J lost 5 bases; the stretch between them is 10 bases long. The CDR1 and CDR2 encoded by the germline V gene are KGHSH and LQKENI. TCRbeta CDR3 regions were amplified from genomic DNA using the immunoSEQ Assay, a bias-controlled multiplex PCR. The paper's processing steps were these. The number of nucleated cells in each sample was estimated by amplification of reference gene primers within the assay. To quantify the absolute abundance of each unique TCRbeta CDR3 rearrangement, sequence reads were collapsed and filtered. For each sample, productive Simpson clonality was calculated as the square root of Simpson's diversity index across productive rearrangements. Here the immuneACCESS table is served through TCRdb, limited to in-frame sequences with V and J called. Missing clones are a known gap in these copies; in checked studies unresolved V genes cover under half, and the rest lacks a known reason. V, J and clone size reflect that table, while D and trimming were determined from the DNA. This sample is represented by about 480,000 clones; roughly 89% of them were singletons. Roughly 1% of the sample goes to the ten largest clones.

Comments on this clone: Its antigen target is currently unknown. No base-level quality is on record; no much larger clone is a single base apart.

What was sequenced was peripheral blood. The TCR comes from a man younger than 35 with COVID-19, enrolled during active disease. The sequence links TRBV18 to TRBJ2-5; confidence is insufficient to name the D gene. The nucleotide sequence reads TGTGCCAGCTCACCACCGGGTCACAGCGAGACCCAGTACTTC. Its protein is CASSPPGHSETQYF.